This T cell receptor (beta chain) is drawn from a study of shared clonotypes between healthy human individuals. Turning to the study itself: Donor composition was a couple of women and a few men, aged 18 to 49.

Trimming left V 7 bases short and J 0 bases short, with 14 bases between. Per the germline V gene, CDR1 is SEHNR and CDR2 is FQNEAQ (reference sequence). The CDR3 is 15 amino acids. Naive CD8 cells lacked CD45RO and underwent positive selection for CCR7, leaving out terminally differentiated effector memory CD45RA+ cells. The table came from immunoSEQ multiplex PCR; TCRdb's copy has only in-frame clones and leaves some out. The sample holds around 600,000 clones; 95% to 98% are singletons and the top ten take approximately 0.3%. The source of this sequence is a man aged 30-40 years in good health. The chain recombines TRBV7-9 with TRBJ2-3; no clear D. Material: naive CD8+ T cells sorted from blood. CDR3 in DNA: TGTGCCAGCACCCGGACCGGAACTAGCACAGATACGCAGTATTTT. It codes for CASTRTGTSTDTQYF.